This is a list of T cell receptor beta chains from one sample in a study of T cell changes during pregnancy in multiple sclerosis. The protocol was immunoSEQ multiplex PCR, while the TCRdb copy is restricted to in-frame clones and leaves out a portion. The sample lists 40,000 to 55,000 clones; approximately 90% were seen once. The material sequenced was CD8+ T cells from peripheral blood mononuclear cells, taken in the second trimester of pregnancy. The source is a female donor with multiple sclerosis, enrolled in a pregnancy study. Both conserved end residues are trimmed from each CDR3. Fields, in order: D gene, V gene, J gene, CDR3 protein. A D gene is named only where the DNA matches it firmly.

TRBD1	TRBV4-1	TRBJ2-7	ASSLNRGAYEQY
.	TRBV27	TRBJ2-7	ASRHRAASYEQY
TRBD2	TRBV15	TRBJ2-5	ATSGGLAAAGTQY
TRBD2	TRBV19	TRBJ2-1	ASSPGTSGVEQF
TRBD2	TRBV10-3	TRBJ2-1	AISPGLAVRDEQF
.	TRBV13	TRBJ1-1	ASSLGMRGSTEAF
TRBD2	TRBV9	TRBJ2-3	ASSSGLAGGGTQY
.	TRBV4-1	TRBJ2-7	ASSHAGQYEQY
.	TRBV7-6	TRBJ2-7	ASSASGGSSYEQY
TRBD2	TRBV5-1	TRBJ2-5	ASSLGRGAIQETQY
.	TRBV19	TRBJ1-2	ASSSVTEIVQSGYT
.	TRBV4-1	TRBJ1-1	ASSQTGSGNTEAF
.	TRBV5-6	TRBJ2-7	ASSQMVGTDSSYEQY